The rows below give T cell receptor beta chains drawn from one sample of a study of T cell repertoires in cytomegalovirus infection. TCRdb re-called the reads through MiXCR, storing one row per CDR3 protein. The data contain about 320,000 distinct CDR3 sequences, more than 8% of them singletons. The source material was PBMCs. The receptors shown here come from a human donor in good health (CMV status not recorded). Some clones in this sample may be carry-over from other donors' samples. The CDR3 runs from the conserved cysteine through the conserved F or W. A D gene is named only where the DNA matches it firmly. Only some rows state a clone size, as once, few, many or a class for expanded clones.

>many|NA|TRBJ2-7|TRBV7-9
TGTGCCAGCAGCTCACAGGGTACCCCCTACGAGCAGTACTTC
CASSSQGTPYEQYF
>many|NA|TRBJ1-5|TRBV6-6
TGTGCCAGCAGTTACAGGGGGAGTGGTGGGAATCAGCCCCAGCATTTT
CASSYRGSGGNQPQHF
>NA|TRBD2|TRBJ2-7|TRBV27
TGTGCCAGCAGTTGGGGTCTACCGGGACTAGCGGGAGCCGAGCAGTACTTC
CASSWGLPGLAGAEQYF
>NA|TRBD2|TRBJ2-1|TRBV12-3/TRBV12-4
TGTGCCAGCAGTTTTCGGCTAGCGGGATCGAGCTCCTACAATGAGCAGTTCTTC
CASSFRLAGSSSYNEQFF
>NA|NA|TRBJ1-1|TRBV19
TGTGCCAGTAGTATCTCGGACGGGAACACTGAAGCTTTCTTT
CASSISDGNTEAFF
>NA|NA|TRBJ1-1|TRBV6-5
TGTGCCAGCAGTTACTCGAGTGGGGCCATTATCGGGGCTTTCTTT
CASSYSSGAIIGAFF
>many|NA|TRBJ2-1|TRBV6-2/TRBV6-3
TGTGCCAGCAGTTACCAGCAGCCCCGGGGCAATGAGCAGTTCTTC
CASSYQQPRGNEQFF
>many|NA|TRBJ1-6|TRBV7-2
TGTGCCAGCAGCTTAGTTGAGGGAAATTCACCCCTCCACTTT
CASSLVEGNSPLHF
>NA|NA|TRBJ2-7|TRBV4-1
TGCGCCAGCAGCCTCTTCAGGAGCTCCTACGAGCAGTACTTC
CASSLFRSSYEQYF
>many|TRBD1|TRBJ1-4|TRBV13
TGTGCCAGCAGCTTAGGCGGGACAGGGGGCGAAAAACTGTTTTTT
CASSLGGTGGEKLFF
>few|NA|TRBJ2-7|TRBV12-3/TRBV12-4
TGTGCCAGCAGTACCGACCTGGTAGTCGGGCAGTACTTC
CASSTDLVVGQYF
>many|NA|TRBJ2-3|TRBV6-2/TRBV6-3
TGTGCCAGCAGTTATGCGGGGCCTAGCACAGATACGCAGTATTTT
CASSYAGPSTDTQYF
>few|NA|TRBJ2-2|TRBV19
TGTGCCAGTAGTATCCTCGGAAACACCGGGGAGCTGTTTTTT
CASSILGNTGELFF
>NA|TRBD2|TRBJ2-3|TRBV6-8
TGTGCCAGCAGTTACTCGAATATTAGTTTAGCGGGGGGCACAGATACGCAGTATTTT
CASSYSNISLAGGTDTQYF
>NA|NA|TRBJ1-1|TRBV28
TGTGCCAGCACCGTCGCCGGGTCGAACACTGAAGCTTTCTTT
CASTVAGSNTEAFF
>many|NA|TRBJ1-5|TRBV7-2
TGTGCCAGCAGCTTAGGACATGATAATAGCAATCAGCCCCAGCATTTT
CASSLGHDNSNQPQHF
>few|TRBD1|TRBJ2-5|TRBV5-1
TGCGCCAGCAGCCGAGGGACAGGGTTGCGAGAGACCCAGTACTTC
CASSRGTGLRETQYF
>NA|NA|TRBJ1-1|TRBV11-2
TGTGCCAGCAGCCCAAGGGGGGGCAACACTGAAGCTTTCTTT
CASSPRGGNTEAFF
>few|TRBD1|TRBJ2-7|TRBV4-1
TGCGCCAGCAGCCAAGTAGGGACAGGGAGGTACGAGCAGTACTTC
CASSQVGTGRYEQYF
>few|NA|TRBJ2-1|TRBV12-3/TRBV12-4
TGTGCCAGCAGATACTACAATGAGCAGTTCTTC
CASRYYNEQFF
>many|TRBD1|TRBJ2-5|TRBV15
TGTGCCACCAGCCCTCGGACAGGGTCGGGCCAAGAGACCCAGTACTTC
CATSPRTGSGQETQYF
>few|NA|TRBJ1-4|TRBV20-1
TGCAGTGCTAGAGTCCCGGGGGCGGAAGAAAAACTGTTTTTT
CSARVPGAEEKLFF
>once|NA|TRBJ2-5|TRBV9
TGTGCCAGCAGCGTAGGTCTCCCGGAGACCCAGTACTTC
CASSVGLPETQYF
>many|NA|TRBJ2-3|TRBV7-2
TGTGCCAGCAGCTCGGGGCTGGTCACAGATACGCAGTATTTT
CASSSGLVTDTQYF
>few|NA|TRBJ1-2|TRBV20-1
TGCAGTGCCCCTCAGTCTCACCGGGGGGGCTACACCTTC
CSAPQSHRGGYTF
>many|NA|TRBJ1-1|TRBV7-2
TGTGCCAGCAGCTTAGGGCCCCCAGGGAGGGTGAACACTGAAGCTTTCTTT
CASSLGPPGRVNTEAFF
>many|NA|TRBJ1-5|TRBV11-2
TGTGCCAGCAGCTTAGGATGGGGGGGCAATCAGCCCCAGCATTTT
CASSLGWGGNQPQHF
>few|NA|TRBJ2-2|TRBV6-2/TRBV6-3
TGTGCCAGCAGCTCAGGCACAGGGCGCACCGGGGAGCTGTTTTTT
CASSSGTGRTGELFF
>few|NA|TRBJ2-5|TRBV5-4
TGTGCCAGCAGCTTTCTAGCCCAAGAGACCCAGTACTTC
CASSFLAQETQYF
>many|TRBD2|TRBJ2-1|TRBV7-2
TGTGCCAGCAGCTTAGTGGGACTAGCAGCTTACAATGAGCAGTTCTTC
CASSLVGLAAYNEQFF
>NA|NA|TRBJ1-5|TRBV27
TGTGCCAGCACTTCGACCGAGGGCCAGCCCCAGCATTTT
CASTSTEGQPQHF
>many|NA|TRBJ2-5|TRBV7-2
TGTGCCAGCAGCTTCCGCCTCGAAAGAGAGACCCAGTACTTC
CASSFRLERETQYF
>NA|NA|TRBJ2-1|TRBV7-6
TGTGCCAGCAGCTCGGGCTCTACGGTCTGGGAGCAGTTCTTC
CASSSGSTVWEQFF
>NA|NA|TRBJ2-5|TRBV19
TGTGCCAGTACCTCGGGCCGGGGGACCCAGTACTTC
CASTSGRGTQYF
>NA|TRBD1|TRBJ2-2|TRBV20-1
TGCAGTGCCTTAGCAGGGGGGAACACCGGGGAGCTGTTTTTT
CSALAGGNTGELFF
>many|NA|TRBJ1-2|TRBV7-9
TGTGCCAGCAGCTTAACCTATTCGGATGGCTACACCTTC
CASSLTYSDGYTF
>many|TRBD2|TRBJ2-7|TRBV7-2
TGTGCCAGCAGCTTAGGCGGGAGTGGGTACGAGCAGTACTTC
CASSLGGSGYEQYF
>NA|NA|TRBJ1-1|TRBV12-3/TRBV12-4
TGTGCCAGCAGGTTGTCAGGGAAGGGTGAAGCTTTCTTT
CASRLSGKGEAFF
>few|NA|TRBJ1-4|TRBV28
TGTGCCAGCAGTTACCCGCAGGTGGCTAATGAAAAACTGTTTTTT
CASSYPQVANEKLFF
>many|NA|TRBJ2-7|TRBV7-2
TGTGCCAGCAGCTTAGAGAAGGGATGGGGCGAGCAGTACTTC
CASSLEKGWGEQYF
>few|NA|TRBJ2-7|TRBV7-9
TGTGCCAGCAGCCCCATGGGCGGCAGCTCCTACGAGCAGTACTTC
CASSPMGGSSYEQYF
>many|NA|TRBJ1-2|TRBV11-3
TGTGCCAGCAGCCCCCTCGAAACAGGGTCTGGCTACACCTTC
CASSPLETGSGYTF
>many|NA|TRBJ1-1|TRBV12-3/TRBV12-4
TGTGCCAGCAGTTTAGTCGGGATGAACACTGAAGCTTTCTTT
CASSLVGMNTEAFF
>many|NA|TRBJ2-3|TRBV7-2
TGTGCCAGCAGCCAAGGGCAGGGGAGCACAGATACGCAGTATTTT
CASSQGQGSTDTQYF
>few|NA|TRBJ2-3|TRBV12-3/TRBV12-4
TGTGCCTGCTCCGTCCTCACAGATACGCAGTATTTT
CACSVLTDTQYF
>few|NA|TRBJ2-7|TRBV19
TGTGCCAGTAGGTCGACAGGAACCTACGAGCAGTACTTC
CASRSTGTYEQYF
>many|NA|TRBJ2-3|TRBV11-2
TGTGCCAGCAGCTTGCGGGGCTCCCCTAGCACAGATACGCAGTATTTT
CASSLRGSPSTDTQYF
>NA|NA|TRBJ1-1|TRBV5-6
TGTGCCAGCAGCTTCCGGGGTAATGGTCCGACGGGGAACACTGAAGCTTTCTTT
CASSFRGNGPTGNTEAFF
>NA|NA|TRBJ2-1|TRBV18
TGTGCCAGCTCACCTCTTTCCCGGGCCGCTGAGCAGTTCTTC
CASSPLSRAAEQFF
>many|TRBD2|TRBJ2-7|TRBV7-2
TGTGCCAGCAGCCCTGGGACTAGTAACTACGAGCAGTACTTC
CASSPGTSNYEQYF